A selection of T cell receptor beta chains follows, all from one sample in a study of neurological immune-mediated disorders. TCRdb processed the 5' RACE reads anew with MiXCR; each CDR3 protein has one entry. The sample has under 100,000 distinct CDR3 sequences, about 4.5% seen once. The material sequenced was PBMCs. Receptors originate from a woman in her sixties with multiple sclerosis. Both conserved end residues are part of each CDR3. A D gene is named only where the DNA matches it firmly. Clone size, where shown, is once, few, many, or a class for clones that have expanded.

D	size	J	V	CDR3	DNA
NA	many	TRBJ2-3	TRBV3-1	CASSQDRGPVTDTQYF	TGTGCCAGCAGCCAAGATCGGGGCCCGGTCACAGATACGCAGTATTTT
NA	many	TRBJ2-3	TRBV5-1	CASSLPGLLGTDTQYF	TGCGCCAGCAGCTTGCCGGGACTCCTTGGCACAGATACGCAGTATTTT
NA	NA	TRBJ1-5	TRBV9	CASSVEPIPWGNQPQHF	TGTGCCAGCAGCGTAGAGCCGATTCCATGGGGCAATCAGCCCCAGCATTTT
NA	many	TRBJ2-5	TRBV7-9	CASSLWAPEGKETQYF	TGTGCCAGCAGCTTATGGGCCCCAGAGGGCAAAGAGACCCAGTACTTC
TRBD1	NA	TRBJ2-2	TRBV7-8	CASSPRQGQTTGELFF	TGTGCCAGCAGCCCAAGACAGGGTCAGACAACCGGGGAGCTGTTTTTT
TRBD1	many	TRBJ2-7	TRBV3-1	CASSLRDRWHF	TGTGCCAGCAGCCTAAGGGACAGGTGGCACTTC
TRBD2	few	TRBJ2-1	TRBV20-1	CSALPFSGRTYNEQFF	TGCAGTGCTCTGCCCTTTAGCGGGCGCACCTACAATGAGCAGTTCTTC
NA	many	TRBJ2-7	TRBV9	CASSVEDRGHEQYF	TGTGCCAGCAGCGTAGAAGATAGGGGCCACGAGCAGTACTTC
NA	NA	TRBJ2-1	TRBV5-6	CASSSRRNEQFF	TGTGCCAGCAGCTCTCGGCGGAATGAGCAGTTCTTC
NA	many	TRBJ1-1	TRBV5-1	CASSLGMKEAFF	TGCGCCAGCAGCCTAGGGATGAAAGAGGCTTTCTTT
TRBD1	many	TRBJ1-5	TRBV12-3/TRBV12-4	CASSLNTGGRQPQHF	TGTGCCAGCAGTTTGAATACAGGGGGCCGGCAGCCCCAGCATTTT
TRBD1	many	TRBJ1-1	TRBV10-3	CAISELQGRETEAFF	TGTGCCATCAGTGAGTTACAGGGGCGGGAGACTGAAGCTTTCTTT
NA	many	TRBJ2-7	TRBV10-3	CAISEFAAEQYF	TGTGCCATCAGTGAGTTTGCGGCCGAGCAGTACTTC
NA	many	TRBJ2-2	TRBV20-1	CSARTVNTGELFF	TGCAGTGCTAGGACGGTGAACACCGGGGAGCTGTTTTTT
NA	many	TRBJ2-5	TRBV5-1	CASSFDDRRETQYF	TGCGCCAGCAGCTTCGACGACAGACGGGAGACCCAGTACTTC
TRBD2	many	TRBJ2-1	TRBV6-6	CASSYSGKGLAGVNEQFF	TGTGCCAGCAGTTACTCGGGGAAAGGGCTAGCGGGGGTCAATGAGCAGTTCTTC
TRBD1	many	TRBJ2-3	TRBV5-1	CASSRDRGFDGTDTQYF	TGCGCCAGCAGCCGGGACAGGGGGTTTGATGGCACAGATACGCAGTATTTT
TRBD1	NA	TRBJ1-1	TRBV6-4	CASSDSTGGRTEAFF	TGTGCCAGCAGTGATTCTACAGGGGGCCGGACTGAAGCTTTCTTT
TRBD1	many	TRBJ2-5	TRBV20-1	CSARDGRGNQETQYF	TGCAGTGCTAGAGATGGCAGGGGGAACCAAGAGACCCAGTACTTC
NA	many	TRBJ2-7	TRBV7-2	CASSLVGTHYEQYF	TGTGCCAGCAGCTTAGTAGGAACGCATTACGAGCAGTACTTC
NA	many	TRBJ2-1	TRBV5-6	CASSLNGQSSYNEQFF	TGTGCCAGCAGCTTAAACGGACAAAGCTCCTACAATGAGCAGTTCTTC
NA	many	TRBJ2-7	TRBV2	CASSSQGLAYEQYF	TGTGCCAGCAGTAGTCAGGGCTTAGCCTACGAGCAGTACTTC
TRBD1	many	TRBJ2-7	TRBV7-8	CASSPHGTGPWEQYF	TGTGCCAGCAGCCCCCACGGGACAGGGCCTTGGGAGCAGTACTTC